These 11 T cell receptor beta chains originate from one sample sequenced in a study of blood T cell repertoires in COVID-19. The assay was immunoSEQ multiplex PCR, and TCRdb's table has in-frame clones only and misses some. The sample carries 70,000 to 80,000 clones, 80% recorded once. The sequenced material came from peripheral blood. These receptors all stem from a human donor in a cohort sampled during active COVID-19.

The chain combines TRBV4-3 with TRBJ1-5; 7 bases agree with TRBD1. V shed 0 bases, J shed 6 bases, and the junction held 14 bases outside the gene matches. The CDR3 loop spans 18 amino acids. CDR1 and CDR2 from the germline V gene are LGHNA and YSLEER. The CDR3 DNA sequence: TGCGCCAGCAGCCAAGATCCCCCTCGACAGGGACTTAGTCAGCCCCAGCATTTT. Its translation: CASSQDPPRQGLSQPQHF.

The table lists this clone with a few counts. The chain combines TRBV9 with TRBJ2-3; 13 bases are shared with TRBD2. Germline CDR1 is SGDLS and CDR2 is YYNGEE. CDR3 size: 16 residues. Trimming removed 0 bases from V and 5 bases from J; junction bases left unmatched: 3. CDR3 DNA: TGTGCCAGCAGCGTAGGGACTAGCGGGAGTCTAGATACGCAGTATTTT. Translation gives CASSVGTSGSLDTQYF.

As to this clone: In the same sample, other DNA sequences code for this CDR3. The chain employs TRBV6-5 and TRBJ1-1, with D tentatively TRBD1 (5 bases). The V end lost 0 bases, the J end lost 1 base, and 12 bases lay between the germline ends. Germline-derived CDR1 and CDR2 are MNHEY and SVGAGI. The CDR3 has 16 amino acids. The DNA of the CDR3 is TGTGCCAGCAGTTACTCCACCCAGGGTTCGAACACTGAAGCTTTCTTT. It is translated as CASSYSTQGSNTEAFF.

This clone showed up many times. The chain employs TRBV6-1 and TRBJ2-1, with 11 nucleotides matching TRBD2. This CDR3 has 17 amino acids. Germline CDR1 MNHNS, CDR2 SASEGT. V shed 0 bases, J shed 7 bases, and the junction held 8 bases outside the gene matches. The CDR3 reads CASSEARPSGRKNEQFF. CDR3 bases: TGTGCCAGCAGTGAAGCTAGGCCTAGCGGGAGGAAAAATGAGCAGTTCTTC.

This rearrangement joins TRBV20-1 to TRBJ1-1, with TRBD1 matching over 7 bases. The CDR3 is made up of 14 amino acids. Germline lookup yields CDR1 DFQATT and CDR2 SNEGSKA (reference sequence). Trimming at V came to 3 bases and at J to 4 bases, leaving 8 bases not matched to a gene. The CDR3 DNA sequence: TGCAGTGCTAGTTACAGGGGTTCGTCCACTGAAGCTTTCTTT. The encoded protein is CSASYRGSSTEAFF.

This chain links TRBV5-6 with TRBJ1-1; 8 bases line up with TRBD1. In germline, CDR1 is SGHDT, CDR2 YYEEEE. The CDR3 sequence is 13 residues long. V gave up 4 bases and J gave up 4 bases; unmatched junction bases: 3. The CDR3 nucleotides are TGTGCCAGCAGCAGGGACAGGTTCACTGAAGCTTTCTTT. Translation gives CASSRDRFTEAFF.

This rearrangement joins TRBV19 to TRBJ2-2; TRBD1 matches 7 bases. The CDR3 length is 16 residues. The germline CDR1 and CDR2 sequences are LNHDA and SQIVND (reference sequence). V was clipped by 5 bases and J by 0 bases; unmatched bases: 6. The CDR3: CASSFSGTANTGELFF. The CDR3 DNA reads TGTGCCAGTAGTTTCTCCGGGACAGCGAACACCGGGGAGCTGTTTTTT.

The J gene is TRBJ2-7, the V gene TRBV2, with 13 bases matching TRBD2. This CDR3 region has 14 residues. With 6 bases clipped from V and 4 bases from J, the junction kept 3 bases outside the gene matches. Germline loops: CDR1 SNHLY, CDR2 FYNNEI. The CDR3 spells CASRGTSGTYEQYV. CDR3 nucleotide sequence: TGTGCCAGCAGGGGGACTAGCGGGACTTACGAGCAGTACGTC.

The chain couples TRBV7-3 to TRBJ2-5; 10 bases agree with TRBD2. V was pared by 5 bases and J by 3 bases, with 6 bases of the junction left unmatched. The germline V gene encodes CDR1 SGHTA and CDR2 FQGTGA. The CDR3 extends over 15 amino acids. CDR3 protein: CASSRTSGVKETQYF. The CDR3 DNA reads TGTGCCAGCAGCCGGACTAGCGGAGTAAAAGAGACCCAGTACTTC.

The chain employs TRBV6-5 and TRBJ2-7; a possible D gene is TRBD1 (5 bases). CDR1 and CDR2 (germline): MNHEY, SVGAGI. V was cut by 7 bases and J by 3 bases, with 13 bases left in between. This CDR3 spans 13 amino acids. The CDR3 coding sequence is TGTGCCAGCACTGGGCAGGGTCACTACGAGCAGTACTTC. Encoded protein: CASTGQGHYEQYF.

The chain has TRBV9 and TRBJ2-1; TRBD2 matches at 11 bases. The germline V gene has CDR1 SGDLS and CDR2 YYNGEE. This CDR3 has 16 amino acids. V shed 4 bases, J shed 4 bases, and the junction held 7 bases outside the gene matches. The CDR3 region is CASSPPGTSGYNEQFF. The CDR3 DNA follows: TGTGCCAGCAGCCCGCCCGGGACTAGCGGTTACAATGAGCAGTTCTTC.